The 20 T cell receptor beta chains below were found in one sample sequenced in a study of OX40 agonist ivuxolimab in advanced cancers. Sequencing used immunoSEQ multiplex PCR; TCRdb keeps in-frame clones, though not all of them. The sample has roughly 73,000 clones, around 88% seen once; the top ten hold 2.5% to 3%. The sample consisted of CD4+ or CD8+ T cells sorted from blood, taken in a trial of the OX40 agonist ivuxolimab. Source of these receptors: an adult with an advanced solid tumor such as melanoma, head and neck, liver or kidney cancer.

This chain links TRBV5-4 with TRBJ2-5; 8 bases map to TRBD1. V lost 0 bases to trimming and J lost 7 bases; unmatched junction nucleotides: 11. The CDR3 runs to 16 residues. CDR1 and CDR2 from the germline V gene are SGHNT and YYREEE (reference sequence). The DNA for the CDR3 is TGTGCCAGCAGCTTGGCCCGGACAGGGACCATGGGGACCCAGTACTTC. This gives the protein CASSLARTGTMGTQYF.

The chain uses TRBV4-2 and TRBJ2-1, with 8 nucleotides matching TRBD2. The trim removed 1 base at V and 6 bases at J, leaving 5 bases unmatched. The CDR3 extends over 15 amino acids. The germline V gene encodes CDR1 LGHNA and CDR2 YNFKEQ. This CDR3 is CASSQGTSYPNEQFF. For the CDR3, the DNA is TGTGCCAGCAGCCAAGGGACTAGCTACCCCAATGAGCAGTTCTTC.

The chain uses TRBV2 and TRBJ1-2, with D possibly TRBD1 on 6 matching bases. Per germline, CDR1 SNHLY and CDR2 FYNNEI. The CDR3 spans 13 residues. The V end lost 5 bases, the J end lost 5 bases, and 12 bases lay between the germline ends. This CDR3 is CASSRDMSYGYTF. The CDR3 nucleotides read TGTGCCAGCAGTCGGGACATGAGTTATGGCTACACCTTC.

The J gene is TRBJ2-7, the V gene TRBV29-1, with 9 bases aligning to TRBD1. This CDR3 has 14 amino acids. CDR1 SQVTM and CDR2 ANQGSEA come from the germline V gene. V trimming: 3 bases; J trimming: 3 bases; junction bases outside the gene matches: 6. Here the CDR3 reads CSVETRDRVYEQYF. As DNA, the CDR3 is TGCAGCGTTGAGACCCGGGACAGGGTCTACGAGCAGTACTTC.

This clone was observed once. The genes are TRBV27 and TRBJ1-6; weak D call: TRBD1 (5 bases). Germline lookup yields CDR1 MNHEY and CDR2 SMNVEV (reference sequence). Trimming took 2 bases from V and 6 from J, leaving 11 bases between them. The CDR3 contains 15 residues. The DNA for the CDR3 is TGTGCCAGCAGTTTAGTCCAGGGACGTAATTCACCCCTCCACTTT. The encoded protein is CASSLVQGRNSPLHF.

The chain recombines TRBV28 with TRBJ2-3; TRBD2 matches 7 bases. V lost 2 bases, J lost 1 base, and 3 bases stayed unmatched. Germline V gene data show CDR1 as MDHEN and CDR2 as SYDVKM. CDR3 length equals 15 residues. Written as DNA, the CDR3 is TGTGCCAGCAGTTTACAGGGAGGGGGCACAGATACGCAGTATTTT. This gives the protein CASSLQGGGTDTQYF.

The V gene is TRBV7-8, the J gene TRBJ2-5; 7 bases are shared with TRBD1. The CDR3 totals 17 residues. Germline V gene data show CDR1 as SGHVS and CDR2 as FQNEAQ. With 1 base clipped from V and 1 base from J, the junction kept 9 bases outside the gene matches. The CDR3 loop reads CASSLGFRGGRQETQYF. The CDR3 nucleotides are TGTGCCAGCAGCTTAGGCTTTAGAGGGGGCCGCCAAGAGACCCAGTACTTC.

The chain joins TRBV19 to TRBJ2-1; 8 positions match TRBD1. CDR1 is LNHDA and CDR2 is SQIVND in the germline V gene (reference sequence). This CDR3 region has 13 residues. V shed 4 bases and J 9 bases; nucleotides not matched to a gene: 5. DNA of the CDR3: TGTGCCAGTAGTACGGACAGGGTTGGTGAGCAGTTCTTC. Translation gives CASSTDRVGEQFF.

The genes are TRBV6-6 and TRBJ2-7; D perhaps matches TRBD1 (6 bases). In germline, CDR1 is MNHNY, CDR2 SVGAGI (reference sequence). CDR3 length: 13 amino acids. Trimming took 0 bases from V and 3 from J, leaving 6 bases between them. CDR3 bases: TGTGCCAGCAGTTACTCCAGGGGCTACGAGCAGTACTTC. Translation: CASSYSRGYEQYF.

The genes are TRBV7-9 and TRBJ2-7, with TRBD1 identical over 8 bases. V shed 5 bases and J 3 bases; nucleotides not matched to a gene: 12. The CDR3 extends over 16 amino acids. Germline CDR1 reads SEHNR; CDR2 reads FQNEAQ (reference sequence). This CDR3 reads CASSGSDRGPLYEQYF. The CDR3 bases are TGTGCCAGCAGCGGATCCGACAGGGGACCCCTCTACGAGCAGTACTTC. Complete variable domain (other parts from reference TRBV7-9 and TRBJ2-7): DTGVSQNPRHKITKRGQNVTFRCDPISEHNRLYWYRQTLGQGPEFLTYFQNEAQLEKSRLLSDRFSAERPKGSFSTLEIQRTEQGDSAMYLCASSGSDRGPLYEQYFGPGTRLTVT.

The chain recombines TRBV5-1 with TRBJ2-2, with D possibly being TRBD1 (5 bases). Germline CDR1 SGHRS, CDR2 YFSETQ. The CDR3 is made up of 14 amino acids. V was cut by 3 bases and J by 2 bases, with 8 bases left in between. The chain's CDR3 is CASSYDSNTGELFF. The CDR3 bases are TGCGCCAGCAGCTATGACAGCAACACCGGGGAGCTGTTTTTT.

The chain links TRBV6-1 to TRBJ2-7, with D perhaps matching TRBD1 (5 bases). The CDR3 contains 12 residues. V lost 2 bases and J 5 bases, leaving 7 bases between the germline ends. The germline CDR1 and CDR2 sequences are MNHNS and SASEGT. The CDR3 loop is CASSESTDEQYF. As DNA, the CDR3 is TGTGCCAGCAGTGAATCGACAGACGAGCAGTACTTC.

DNA of the CDR3: TGTGCCAGCAGCTTAGATAAGTCTGGTCCGGGGACTGGCTACACCTTC. It specifies CASSLDKSGPGTGYTF. The rearrangement joins TRBV11-3 to TRBJ1-2; tentatively, D is TRBD1 (5 bases). Germline-derived CDR1 and CDR2 are SGHNT and YENEEA. This CDR3 region has 16 residues. V was clipped by 0 bases and J by 7 bases, with 18 bases between them.

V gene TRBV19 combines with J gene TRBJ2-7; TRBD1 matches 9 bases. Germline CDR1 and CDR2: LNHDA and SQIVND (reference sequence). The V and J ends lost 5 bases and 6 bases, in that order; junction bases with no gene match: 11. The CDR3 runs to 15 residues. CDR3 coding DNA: TGTGCCAGTAGTCCCCCGGACAGGGGATTTGGCGAGCAGTACTTC. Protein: CASSPPDRGFGEQYF.

CDR3 nucleotides: TGTGCCAGCAGCTTAGAAGGGGTGAACACTGAAGCTTTCTTT. Its protein is CASSLEGVNTEAFF. The V call is TRBV7-9, the J call TRBJ1-1; D might be TRBD1 (5 bases). The CDR3 totals 14 residues. Germline V gene sequence: CDR1 SEHNR, CDR2 FQNEAQ (reference sequence). Trimming left V 1 base short and J 0 bases short, with 6 bases between.

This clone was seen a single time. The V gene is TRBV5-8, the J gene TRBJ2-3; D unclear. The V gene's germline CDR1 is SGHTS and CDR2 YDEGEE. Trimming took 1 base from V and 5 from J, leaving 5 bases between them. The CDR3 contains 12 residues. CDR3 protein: CASSLSRDTQYF. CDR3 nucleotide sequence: TGTGCCAGCAGCTTGTCGCGAGATACGCAGTATTTT.

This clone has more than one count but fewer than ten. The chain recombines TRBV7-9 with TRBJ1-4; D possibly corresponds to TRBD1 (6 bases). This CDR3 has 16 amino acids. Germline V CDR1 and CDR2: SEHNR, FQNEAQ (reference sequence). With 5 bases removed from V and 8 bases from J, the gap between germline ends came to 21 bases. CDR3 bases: TGTGCCAGCAGCACACTAAAGGGACTAGGGGGAGAAAAACTGTTTTTT. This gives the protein CASSTLKGLGGEKLFF. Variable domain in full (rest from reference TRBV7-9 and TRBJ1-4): DTGVSQNPRHKITKRGQNVTFRCDPISEHNRLYWYRQTLGQGPEFLTYFQNEAQLEKSRLLSDRFSAERPKGSFSTLEIQRTEQGDSAMYLCASSTLKGLGGEKLFFGSGTQLSVL.

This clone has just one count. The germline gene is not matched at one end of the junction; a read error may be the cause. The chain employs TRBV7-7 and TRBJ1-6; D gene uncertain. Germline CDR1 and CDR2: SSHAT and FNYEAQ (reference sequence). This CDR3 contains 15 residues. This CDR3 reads CASSSTMMDNSPLHF. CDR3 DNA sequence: TGTGCTAGCAGCTCGACGATGATGGATAATTCACCCCTCCACTTT.

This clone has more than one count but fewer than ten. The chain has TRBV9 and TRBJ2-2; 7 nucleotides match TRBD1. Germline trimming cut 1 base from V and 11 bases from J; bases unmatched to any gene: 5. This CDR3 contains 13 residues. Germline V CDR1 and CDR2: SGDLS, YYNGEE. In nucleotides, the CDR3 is TGTGCCAGCAGCGTATTTGACAGGGCAGAGCTGTTTTTT. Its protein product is CASSVFDRAELFF.

CDR3 loop: CATRPGTDAYEQYF. CDR3 DNA sequence: TGTGCCACCAGGCCCGGGACAGACGCCTACGAGCAGTACTTC. The rearrangement uses TRBV10-3 and TRBJ2-7, with TRBD1 identical over 7 bases. The CDR3 runs 14 residues. CDR1 and CDR2 from the germline V gene are ENHRY and SYGVKD. V dropped 10 bases and J dropped 2; count of bases not matched to a gene: 11.